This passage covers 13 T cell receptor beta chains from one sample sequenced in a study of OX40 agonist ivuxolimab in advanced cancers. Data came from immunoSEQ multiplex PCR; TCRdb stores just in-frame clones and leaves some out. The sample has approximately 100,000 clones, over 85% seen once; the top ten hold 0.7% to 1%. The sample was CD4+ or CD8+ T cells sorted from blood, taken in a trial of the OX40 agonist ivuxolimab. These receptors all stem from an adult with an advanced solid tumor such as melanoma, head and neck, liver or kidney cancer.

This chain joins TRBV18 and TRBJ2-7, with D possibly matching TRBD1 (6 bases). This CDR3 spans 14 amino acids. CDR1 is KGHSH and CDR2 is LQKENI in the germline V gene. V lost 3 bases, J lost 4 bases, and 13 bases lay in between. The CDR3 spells CASSPDSTFYEQYF. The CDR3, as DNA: TGTGCCAGCTCACCGGACAGCACTTTTTACGAGCAGTACTTC.

The CDR3 nucleotides are TGTGCCATCAGTGACAGGACGGGCAATCAGCCCCAGCATTTT. Translation: CAISDRTGNQPQHF. V gene TRBV10-3 combines with J gene TRBJ1-5; unclear D gene. The CDR3 is 14 residues long. The germline gives CDR1 ENHRY, CDR2 SYGVKD. Deletions cut 3 bases from V and 2 bases from J, with 8 bases between.

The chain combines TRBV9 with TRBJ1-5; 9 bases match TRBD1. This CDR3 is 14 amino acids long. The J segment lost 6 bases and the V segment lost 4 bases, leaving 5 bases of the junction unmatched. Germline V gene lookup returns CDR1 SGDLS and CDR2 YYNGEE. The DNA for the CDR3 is TGTGCCAGCAGCCCCGGGACAGGGAGTCAGCCCCAGCATTTT. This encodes CASSPGTGSQPQHF. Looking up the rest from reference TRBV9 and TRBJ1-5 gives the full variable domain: DSGVTQTPKHLITATGQRVTLRCSPRSGDLSVYWYQQSLDQGLQFLIQYYNGEERAKGNILERFSAQQFPDLHSELNLSSLELGDSALYFCASSPGTGSQPQHFGDGTRLSIL.

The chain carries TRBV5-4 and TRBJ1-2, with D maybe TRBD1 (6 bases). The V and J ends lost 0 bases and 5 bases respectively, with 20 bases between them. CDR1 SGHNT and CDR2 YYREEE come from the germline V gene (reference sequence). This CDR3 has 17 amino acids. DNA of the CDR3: TGTGCCAGCAGCTTGGGCTCGGTGCCAGGGGCTATTTATGGCTACACCTTC. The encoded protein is CASSLGSVPGAIYGYTF.

This CDR3 is CASSVQDSYGYTF. In DNA, the CDR3 is TGTGCCAGCAGCGTTCAGGACAGCTATGGCTACACCTTC. The chain carries TRBV9 and TRBJ1-2; possibly TRBD1 for D (6 bases). The germline gives CDR1 SGDLS, CDR2 YYNGEE. The CDR3 spans 13 residues. V lost 2 bases and J 4 bases, leaving 9 bases between the germline ends.

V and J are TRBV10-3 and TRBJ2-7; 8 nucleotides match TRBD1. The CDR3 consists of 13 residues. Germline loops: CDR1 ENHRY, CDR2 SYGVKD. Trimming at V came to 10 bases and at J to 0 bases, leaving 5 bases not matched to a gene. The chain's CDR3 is CATWGQVSYEQYF. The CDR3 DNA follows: TGTGCCACCTGGGGACAGGTCTCCTACGAGCAGTACTTC.

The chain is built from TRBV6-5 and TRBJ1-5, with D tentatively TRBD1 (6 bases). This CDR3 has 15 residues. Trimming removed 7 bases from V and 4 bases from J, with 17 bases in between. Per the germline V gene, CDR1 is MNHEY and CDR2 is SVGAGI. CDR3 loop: CASTPDRKNNQPQHF. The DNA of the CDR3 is TGTGCCAGCACCCCGGACAGAAAGAATAATCAGCCCCAGCATTTT.

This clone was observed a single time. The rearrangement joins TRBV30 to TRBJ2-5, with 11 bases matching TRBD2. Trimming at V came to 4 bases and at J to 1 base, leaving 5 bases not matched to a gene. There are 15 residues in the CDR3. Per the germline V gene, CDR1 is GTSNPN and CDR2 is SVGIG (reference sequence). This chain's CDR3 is CAWKVGLAGQETQYF. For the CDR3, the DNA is TGTGCCTGGAAAGTAGGACTAGCGGGCCAAGAGACCCAGTACTTC.

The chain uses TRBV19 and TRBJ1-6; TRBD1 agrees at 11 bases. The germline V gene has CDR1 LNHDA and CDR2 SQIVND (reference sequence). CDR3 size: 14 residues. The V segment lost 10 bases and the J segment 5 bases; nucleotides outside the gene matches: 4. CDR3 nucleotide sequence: TGTGCCACCGGGACAGGGGGAAATAATTCACCCCTCCACTTT. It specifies CATGTGGNNSPLHF.

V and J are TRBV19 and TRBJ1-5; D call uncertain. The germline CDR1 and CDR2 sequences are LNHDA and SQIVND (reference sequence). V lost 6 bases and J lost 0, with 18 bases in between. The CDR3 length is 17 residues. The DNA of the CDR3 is TGTGCCAGTAGGGGTACAGCAGGAGGTTATAGCAATCAGCCCCAGCATTTT. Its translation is CASRGTAGGYSNQPQHF.

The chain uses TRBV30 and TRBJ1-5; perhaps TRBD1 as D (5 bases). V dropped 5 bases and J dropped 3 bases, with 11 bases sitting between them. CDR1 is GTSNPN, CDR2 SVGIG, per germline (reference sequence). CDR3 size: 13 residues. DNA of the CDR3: TGTGCCTGGGGGCGGGGCTACAATCAGCCCCAGCATTTT. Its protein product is CAWGRGYNQPQHF.

CDR3 nucleotide sequence: TGCGCCAGCAGCCTAGGGGGCGCCAATGAAAAACTGTTTTTT. Amino acid sequence: CASSLGGANEKLFF. The chain employs TRBV5-1 and TRBJ1-4; 7 bases agree with TRBD1. Per germline, CDR1 SGHRS and CDR2 YFSETQ. The J segment lost 5 bases and the V segment lost 4 bases, leaving 5 bases of the junction unmatched. The CDR3 consists of 14 residues.

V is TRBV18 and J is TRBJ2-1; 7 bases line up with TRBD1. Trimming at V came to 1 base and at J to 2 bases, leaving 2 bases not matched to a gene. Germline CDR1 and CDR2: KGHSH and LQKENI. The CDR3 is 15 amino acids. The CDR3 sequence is CASSPQGQPYNEQFF. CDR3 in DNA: TGTGCCAGCTCACCACAGGGACAGCCCTACAATGAGCAGTTCTTC.